Listed below are T cell receptor beta chains from one sample, sequenced in a study of blood T cells in healthy people across ages. TCRdb re-called the 5' RACE reads with MiXCR, one entry per CDR3 protein. The data hold hundreds of thousands of distinct CDR3 sequences, with under 25% observed a single time. Sequencing used blood. Receptors originate from a man between 70 and 80 years old in good health. Both conserved end residues are part of each CDR3. Each record gives: clone size, V gene, J gene, D gene, CDR3 protein, CDR3 DNA. The D gene is left open where the match is weak. The size field is filled for only some rows; it gives once, few, many or a size class.

many,TRBV2,TRBJ2-5,TRBD1,CASSLTGMETQYF,TGTGCCAGCAGCTTGACAGGGATGGAGACCCAGTACTTC
few,TRBV20-1,TRBJ2-7,TRBD1,CSARSQTGGISYEQYF,TGCAGTGCTAGATCTCAGACAGGGGGGATTTCCTACGAGCAGTACTTC
once,TRBV5-1,TRBJ1-1,TRBD1,CASSPTGQGTGTEAFF,TGCGCCAGCAGCCCAACGGGACAGGGGACGGGGACTGAAGCTTTCTTT
few,TRBV9,TRBJ2-2,-,CASSPGGVDGELFF,TGTGCCAGCAGCCCAGGGGGGGTGGACGGGGAGCTGTTTTTT
-,TRBV6-5,TRBJ1-1,-,CASSSPGHKNTEAFF,TGTGCCAGCAGCTCACCGGGACACAAGAACACTGAAGCTTTCTTT
few,TRBV12-3/TRBV12-4,TRBJ1-1,-,CASSFGAGVMNTEAFF,TGTGCCAGCAGTTTCGGGGCAGGAGTGATGAACACTGAAGCTTTCTTT
many,TRBV12-3/TRBV12-4,TRBJ2-7,TRBD2,CASSFQLALTEQYF,TGTGCCAGCAGTTTCCAACTAGCGCTGACCGAGCAGTACTTC
-,TRBV5-1,TRBJ1-4,TRBD1,CASSRQGNTDEKLFF,TGCGCCAGCAGTAGACAGGGGAATACAGATGAAAAACTGTTTTTT
-,TRBV3-1,TRBJ2-7,TRBD2,CASSPRAGGPYEQYF,TGTGCCAGCAGCCCCCGAGCGGGAGGGCCTTACGAGCAGTACTTC
-,TRBV19,TRBJ1-1,-,CASTPTRDTEAFF,TGTGCTAGTACCCCAACAAGGGACACTGAAGCTTTCTTT
-,TRBV9,TRBJ2-7,TRBD1,CASSPYGTGAYYEQYF,TGTGCCAGCAGCCCCTACGGGACAGGGGCCTATTACGAGCAGTACTTC
-,TRBV24-1,TRBJ2-5,-,CATSDLQRGAQETQYF,TGTGCCACCAGTGATTTGCAAAGGGGGGCCCAAGAGACCCAGTACTTC
-,TRBV20-1,TRBJ2-2,TRBD2,CSANRVAGGTGELFF,TGCAGTGCCAATCGAGTCGCGGGAGGCACCGGGGAGCTGTTTTTT
-,TRBV7-2,TRBJ1-2,-,CASRSSVGYGYTF,TGTGCCAGCAGGTCTTCTGTTGGCTATGGCTACACCTTC
many,TRBV7-9,TRBJ2-4,-,CASSFNSRGVNIQYF,TGTGCCAGCAGCTTTAATAGCAGGGGTGTAAACATTCAGTACTTC
-,TRBV6-6,TRBJ2-5,-,CASSRIAEETQYF,TGTGCCAGCAGCAGGATAGCGGAAGAGACCCAGTACTTC
-,TRBV6-5,TRBJ2-2,-,CASSYHELMNTGELFF,TGTGCCAGCAGTTACCATGAACTAATGAACACCGGGGAGCTGTTTTTT
few,TRBV9,TRBJ1-1,-,CASSVTTTGSEEAFF,TGTGCCAGCAGCGTAACCACCACAGGTTCAGAAGAGGCTTTCTTT
once,TRBV19,TRBJ2-5,-,CASSIGGTTPETQYF,TGTGCCAGTAGTATAGGTGGCACGACTCCAGAGACCCAGTACTTC
-,TRBV4-1,TRBJ1-4,-,CASSPPRTRNEKLFF,TGCGCCAGCAGCCCTCCCAGGACAAGAAATGAAAAACTGTTTTTT
few,TRBV29-1,TRBJ2-5,TRBD2,CSALAGVVTQYF,TGCAGCGCACTAGCGGGAGTAGTGACCCAGTACTTC
-,TRBV27,TRBJ1-1,-,CAGSLSRQGWTEAFF,TGTGCCGGCAGTTTATCCAGGCAGGGATGGACTGAAGCTTTCTTT
few,TRBV6-6,TRBJ1-1,-,CASSYSWGARPEAFF,TGTGCCAGCAGTTACTCCTGGGGCGCACGCCCTGAAGCTTTCTTT
few,TRBV5-1,TRBJ2-2,-,CASSDGTGPTGELFF,TGCGCCAGCAGCGACGGAACAGGTCCCACCGGGGAGCTGTTTTTT
-,TRBV6-5,TRBJ2-6,-,CASSYSGGKGTGANVLTF,TGTGCCAGCAGTTACTCTGGGGGGAAAGGAACTGGGGCCAACGTCCTGACTTTC
few,TRBV24-1,TRBJ1-4,TRBD1,CATSGGGATNEKLFF,TGTGCCACCAGTGGAGGGGGCGCGACTAATGAAAAACTGTTTTTT
many,TRBV7-2,TRBJ2-5,-,CASDLAGQETQYF,TGTGCCAGCGACTTGGCGGGCCAAGAGACCCAGTACTTC
few,TRBV25-1,TRBJ2-7,TRBD2,CASSDSGRSYEQYF,TGTGCCAGCAGTGATAGCGGGAGGTCCTACGAGCAGTACTTC
few,TRBV7-2,TRBJ2-1,TRBD2,CASSKQGLAGVWNEQFF,TGTGCCAGCAGCAAGCAGGGACTAGCGGGAGTTTGGAATGAGCAGTTCTTC
few,TRBV7-2,TRBJ1-5,-,CASSLESTPVQPQHF,TGTGCCAGCAGCTTAGAATCGACTCCGGTTCAGCCCCAGCATTTT
few,TRBV7-3,TRBJ2-1,-,CASSLRPSLSSYNEQFF,TGTGCCAGCAGCTTAAGGCCTAGTCTAAGCTCCTACAATGAGCAGTTCTTC
few,TRBV20-1,TRBJ2-7,-,CSARDLRAGITYEQYF,TGCAGTGCTAGAGATCTCAGGGCAGGCATAACCTACGAGCAGTACTTC
-,TRBV12-3/TRBV12-4,TRBJ1-5,-,CASKTGSNQPQHF,TGTGCCAGCAAAACGGGAAGCAATCAGCCCCAGCATTTT
few,TRBV2,TRBJ2-3,TRBD2,CASSVLAGRTDTQYF,TGTGCCAGCAGTGTACTAGCGGGAAGAACAGATACGCAGTATTTT
many,TRBV6-6,TRBJ2-5,-,CATRGYQETQYF,TGTGCCACTCGGGGGTACCAAGAGACCCAGTACTTC
-,TRBV12-3/TRBV12-4,TRBJ2-1,-,CASSLWDSLNEQFF,TGTGCCAGCAGTTTATGGGACTCTCTCAATGAGCAGTTCTTC
-,TRBV6-5,TRBJ2-2,-,CASTLVGGTNTGELFF,TGTGCCAGCACCCTAGTCGGGGGCACTAACACCGGGGAGCTGTTTTTT
few,TRBV5-1,TRBJ2-1,-,CASSLEITAGASVEQFF,TGCGCCAGCAGCTTGGAAATTACGGCAGGGGCTAGCGTTGAGCAGTTCTTC
few,TRBV12-3/TRBV12-4,TRBJ2-7,-,CASSRIGREQYF,TGTGCCAGCTCGCGTATTGGTAGGGAGCAGTACTTC
few,TRBV12-3/TRBV12-4,TRBJ2-5,TRBD1,CASRGTGGILGTQYF,TGTGCCAGCAGGGGGACAGGGGGAATACTTGGGACCCAGTACTTC
-,TRBV4-3,TRBJ2-1,TRBD2,CASSQEGLAEYNEQFF,TGCGCCAGCAGCCAAGAAGGGCTAGCGGAGTACAATGAGCAGTTCTTC
few,TRBV19,TRBJ2-7,-,CASSIDRGPYEQYF,TGTGCCAGTAGTATAGACCGGGGACCTTACGAGCAGTACTTC
few,TRBV3-1,TRBJ1-3,-,CASSQDLGGNTIYF,TGTGCCAGCAGCCAAGATCTTGGGGGAAACACCATATATTTT
-,TRBV10-3,TRBJ2-1,TRBD2,CAIKLAGGAYNEQFF,TGTGCCATCAAACTAGCGGGAGGGGCCTACAATGAGCAGTTCTTC
-,TRBV6-2/TRBV6-3,TRBJ1-1,-,CASNALGAEAFF,TGTGCCAGCAACGCGCTGGGCGCTGAAGCTTTCTTT
-,TRBV2,TRBJ2-5,TRBD2,CASSGLGLAGETQYF,TGTGCCAGCAGTGGGCTAGGACTAGCGGGGGAGACCCAGTACTTC